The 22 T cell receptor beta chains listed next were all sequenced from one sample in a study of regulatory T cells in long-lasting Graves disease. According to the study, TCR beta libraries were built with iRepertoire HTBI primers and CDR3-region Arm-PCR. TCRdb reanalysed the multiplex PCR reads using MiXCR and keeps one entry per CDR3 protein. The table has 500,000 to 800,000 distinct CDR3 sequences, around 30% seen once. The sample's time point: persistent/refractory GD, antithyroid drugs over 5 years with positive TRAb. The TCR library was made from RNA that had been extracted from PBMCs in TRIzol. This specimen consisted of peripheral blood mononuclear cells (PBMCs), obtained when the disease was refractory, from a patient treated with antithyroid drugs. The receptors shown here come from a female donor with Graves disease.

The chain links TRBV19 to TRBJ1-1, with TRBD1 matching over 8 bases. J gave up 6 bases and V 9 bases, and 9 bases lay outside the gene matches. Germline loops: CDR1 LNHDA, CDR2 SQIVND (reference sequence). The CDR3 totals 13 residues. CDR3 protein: CASRRTGLAEAFF. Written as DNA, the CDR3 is TGTGCCAGCCGACGGACAGGGTTGGCTGAAGCTTTCTTT.

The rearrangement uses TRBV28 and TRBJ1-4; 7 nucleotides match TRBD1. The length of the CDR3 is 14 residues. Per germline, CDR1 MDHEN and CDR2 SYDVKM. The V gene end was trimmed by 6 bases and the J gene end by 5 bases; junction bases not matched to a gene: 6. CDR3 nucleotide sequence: TGTGCCAGCAGGACAGGGATTACGAATGAAAAACTGTTTTTT. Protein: CASRTGITNEKLFF.

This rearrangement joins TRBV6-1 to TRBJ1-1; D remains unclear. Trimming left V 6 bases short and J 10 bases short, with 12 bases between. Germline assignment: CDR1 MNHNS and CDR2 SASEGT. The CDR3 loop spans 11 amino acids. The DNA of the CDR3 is TGTGCCAGCAGCCTACCCGAACGAGCTTTCTTT. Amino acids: CASSLPERAFF.

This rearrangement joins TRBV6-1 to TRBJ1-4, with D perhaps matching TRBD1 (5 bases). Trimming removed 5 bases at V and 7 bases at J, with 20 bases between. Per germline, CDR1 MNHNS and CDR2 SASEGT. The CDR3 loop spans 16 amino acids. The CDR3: CASSPPLAGKGEKLFF. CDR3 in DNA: TGTGCCAGCAGTCCTCCCCTGGCAGGGAAGGGTGAAAAACTGTTTTTT.

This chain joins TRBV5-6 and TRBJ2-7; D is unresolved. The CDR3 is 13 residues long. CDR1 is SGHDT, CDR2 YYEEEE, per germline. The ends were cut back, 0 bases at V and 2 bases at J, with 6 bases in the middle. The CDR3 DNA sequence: TGTGCCAGCAGCTTGGACACAGCCTACGAGCAGTACTTC. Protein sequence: CASSLDTAYEQYF.

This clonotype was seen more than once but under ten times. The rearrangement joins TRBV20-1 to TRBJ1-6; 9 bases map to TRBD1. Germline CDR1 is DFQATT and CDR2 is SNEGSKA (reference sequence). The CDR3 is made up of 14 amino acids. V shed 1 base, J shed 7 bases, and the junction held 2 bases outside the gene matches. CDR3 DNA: TGCAGTGCTAGAGGGACAGGGGTAAATTCACCCCTCCACTTT. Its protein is CSARGTGVNSPLHF.

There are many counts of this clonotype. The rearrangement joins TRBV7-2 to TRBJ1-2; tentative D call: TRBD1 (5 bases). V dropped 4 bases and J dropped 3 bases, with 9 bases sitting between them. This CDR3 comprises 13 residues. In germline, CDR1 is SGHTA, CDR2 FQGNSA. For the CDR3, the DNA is TGTGCCAGCAGCTCCGACAGCTACTATGGCTACACCTTC. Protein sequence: CASSSDSYYGYTF.

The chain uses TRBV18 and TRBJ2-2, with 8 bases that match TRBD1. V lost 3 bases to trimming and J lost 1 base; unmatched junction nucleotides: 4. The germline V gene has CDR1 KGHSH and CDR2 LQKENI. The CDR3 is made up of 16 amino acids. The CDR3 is CASSPRGQVNTGELFF. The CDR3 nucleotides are TGTGCCAGCTCACCTAGGGGACAGGTGAACACCGGGGAGCTGTTTTTT.

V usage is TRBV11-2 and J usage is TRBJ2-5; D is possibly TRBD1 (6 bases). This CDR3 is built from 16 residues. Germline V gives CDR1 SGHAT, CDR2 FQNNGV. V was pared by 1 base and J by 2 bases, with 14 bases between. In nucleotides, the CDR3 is TGTGCCAGCAGCTTAGTTTTGGGGGCCCCACAAGAGACCCAGTACTTC. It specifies CASSLVLGAPQETQYF.

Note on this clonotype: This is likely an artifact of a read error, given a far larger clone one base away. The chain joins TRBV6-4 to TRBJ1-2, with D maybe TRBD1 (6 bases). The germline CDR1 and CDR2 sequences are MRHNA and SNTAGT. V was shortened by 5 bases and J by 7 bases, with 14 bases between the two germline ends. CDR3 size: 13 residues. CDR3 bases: TGTGCCAGCAGTCGTATGGGGGGCGTTGGCTACACCTTC. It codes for CASSRMGGVGYTF.

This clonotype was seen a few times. CDR3 bases: TGCAGTGCTGAGGGAGGGGGATACGGAGAGACCCAGTACTTC. Its protein is CSAEGGGYGETQYF. The gene calls are TRBV20-1 and TRBJ2-5, with a possible D match to TRBD2 (7 bases). V lost 5 bases and J 4 bases, leaving 17 bases between the germline ends. The CDR3 spans 14 residues. Germline CDR1 reads DFQATT; CDR2 reads SNEGSKA (reference sequence).

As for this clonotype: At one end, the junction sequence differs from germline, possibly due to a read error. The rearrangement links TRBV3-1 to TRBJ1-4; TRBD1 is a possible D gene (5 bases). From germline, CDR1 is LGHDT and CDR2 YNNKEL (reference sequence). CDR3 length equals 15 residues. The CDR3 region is CVSRPGASGYEKLFF. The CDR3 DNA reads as TGTGTCAGCAGGCCCGGGGCTTCGGGGTATGAAAAACTGTTTTTT.

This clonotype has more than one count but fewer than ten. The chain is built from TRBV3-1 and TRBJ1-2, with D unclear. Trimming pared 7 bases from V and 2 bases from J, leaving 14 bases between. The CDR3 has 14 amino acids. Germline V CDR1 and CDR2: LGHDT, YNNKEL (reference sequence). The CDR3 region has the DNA TGTGCCAGCACCCCGGAGGGCGAGAACTATGGCTACACCTTC. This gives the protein CASTPEGENYGYTF. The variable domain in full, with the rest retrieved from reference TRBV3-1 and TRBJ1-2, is DTAVSQTPKYLVTQMGNDKSIKCEQNLGHDTMYWYKQDSKKFLKIMFSYNNKELIINETVPNRFSPKSPDKAHLNLHINSLELGDSAVYFCASTPEGENYGYTFGSGTRLTVV.

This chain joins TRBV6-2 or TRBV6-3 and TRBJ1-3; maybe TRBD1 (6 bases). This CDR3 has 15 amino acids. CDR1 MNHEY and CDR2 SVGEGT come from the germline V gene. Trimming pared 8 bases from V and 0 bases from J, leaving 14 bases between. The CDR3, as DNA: TGTGCCAGCGCGGACAGAGGTAGCTCTGGAAACACCATATATTTT. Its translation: CASADRGSSGNTIYF.

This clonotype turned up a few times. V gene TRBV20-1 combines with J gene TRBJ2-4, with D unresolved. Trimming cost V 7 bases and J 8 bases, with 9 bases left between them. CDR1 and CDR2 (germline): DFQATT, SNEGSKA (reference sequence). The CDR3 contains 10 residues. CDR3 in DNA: TGCAGTGTTGCCGGCGACATTCAGTACTTC. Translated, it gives CSVAGDIQYF.

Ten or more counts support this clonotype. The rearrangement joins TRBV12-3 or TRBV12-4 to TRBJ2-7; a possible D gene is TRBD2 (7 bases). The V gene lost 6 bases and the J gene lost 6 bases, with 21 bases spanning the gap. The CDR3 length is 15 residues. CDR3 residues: CASSTRQGRGSEQYF. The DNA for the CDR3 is TGTGCCAGCAGCACACGGCAGGGGAGGGGGTCCGAGCAGTACTTC.

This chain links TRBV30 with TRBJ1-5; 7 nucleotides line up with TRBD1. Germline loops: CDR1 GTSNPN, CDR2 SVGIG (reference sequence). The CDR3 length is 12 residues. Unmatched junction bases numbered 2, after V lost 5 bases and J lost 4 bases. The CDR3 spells CAWGQENQPQHF. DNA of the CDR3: TGTGCCTGGGGACAGGAGAATCAGCCCCAGCATTTT.

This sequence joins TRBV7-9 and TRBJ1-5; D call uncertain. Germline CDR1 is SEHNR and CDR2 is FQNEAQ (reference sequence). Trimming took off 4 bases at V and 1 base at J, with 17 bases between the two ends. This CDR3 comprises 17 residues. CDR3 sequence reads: CASSSQTPPYSNQPQHF. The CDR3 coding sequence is TGTGCCAGCAGCTCTCAAACCCCCCCGTACAGCAATCAGCCCCAGCATTTT. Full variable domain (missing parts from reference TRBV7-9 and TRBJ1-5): DTGVSQNPRHKITKRGQNVTFRCDPISEHNRLYWYRQTLGQGPEFLTYFQNEAQLEKSRLLSDRFSAERPKGSFSTLEIQRTEQGDSAMYLCASSSQTPPYSNQPQHFGDGTRLSIL.

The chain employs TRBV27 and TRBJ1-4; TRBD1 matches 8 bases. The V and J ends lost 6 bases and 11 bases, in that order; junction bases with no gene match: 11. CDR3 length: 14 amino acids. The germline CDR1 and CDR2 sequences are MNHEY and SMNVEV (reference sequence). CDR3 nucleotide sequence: TGTGCCAGCAGCAAGGACAGGGCCGGTGGGAAACTGTTTTTT. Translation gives CASSKDRAGGKLFF.

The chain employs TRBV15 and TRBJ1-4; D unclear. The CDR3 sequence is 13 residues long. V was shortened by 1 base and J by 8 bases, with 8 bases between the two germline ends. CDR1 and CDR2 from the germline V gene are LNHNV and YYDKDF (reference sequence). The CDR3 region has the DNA TGTGCCACCAGCAGAGCCCCGGGGGAAAAACTGTTTTTT. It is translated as CATSRAPGEKLFF. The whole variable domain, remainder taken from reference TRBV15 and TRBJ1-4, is DAMVIQNPRYQVTQFGKPVTLSCSQTLNHNVMYWYQQKSSQAPKLLFHYYDKDFNNEADTPDNFQSRRPNTSFCFLDIRSPGLGDTAMYLCATSRAPGEKLFFGSGTQLSVL.

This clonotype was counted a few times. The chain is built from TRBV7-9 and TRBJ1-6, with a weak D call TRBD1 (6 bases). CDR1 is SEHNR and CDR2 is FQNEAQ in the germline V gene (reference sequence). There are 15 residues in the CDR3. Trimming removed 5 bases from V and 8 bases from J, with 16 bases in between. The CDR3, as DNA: TGTGCCAGCAGCCCAGGGGAGAGGCGTGATTCACCCCTCCACTTT. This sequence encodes CASSPGERRDSPLHF.

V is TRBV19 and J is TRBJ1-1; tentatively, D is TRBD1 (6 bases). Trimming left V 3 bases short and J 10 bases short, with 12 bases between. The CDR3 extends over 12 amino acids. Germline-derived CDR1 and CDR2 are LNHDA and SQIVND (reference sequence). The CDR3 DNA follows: TGTGCCAGTAGTATTCTGGGGGCGGCAGCTTTCTTT. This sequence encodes CASSILGAAAFF.